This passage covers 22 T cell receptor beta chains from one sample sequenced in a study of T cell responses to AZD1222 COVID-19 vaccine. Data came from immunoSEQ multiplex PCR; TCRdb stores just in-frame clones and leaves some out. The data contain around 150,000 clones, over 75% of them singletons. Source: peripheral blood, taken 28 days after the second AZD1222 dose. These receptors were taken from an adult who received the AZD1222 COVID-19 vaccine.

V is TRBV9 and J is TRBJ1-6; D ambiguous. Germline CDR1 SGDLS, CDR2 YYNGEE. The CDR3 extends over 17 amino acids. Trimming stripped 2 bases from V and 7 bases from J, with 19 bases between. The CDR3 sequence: CASSVGFAPNENSPLHF. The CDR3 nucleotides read TGTGCCAGCAGCGTGGGGTTTGCGCCTAACGAGAATTCACCCCTCCACTTT.

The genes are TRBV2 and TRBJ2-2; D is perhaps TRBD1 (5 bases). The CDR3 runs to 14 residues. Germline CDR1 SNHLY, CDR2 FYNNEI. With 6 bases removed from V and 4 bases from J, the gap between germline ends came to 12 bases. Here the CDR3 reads CASRSQGSTGELFF. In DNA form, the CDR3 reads TGTGCCAGCAGATCTCAGGGCAGCACCGGGGAGCTGTTTTTT.

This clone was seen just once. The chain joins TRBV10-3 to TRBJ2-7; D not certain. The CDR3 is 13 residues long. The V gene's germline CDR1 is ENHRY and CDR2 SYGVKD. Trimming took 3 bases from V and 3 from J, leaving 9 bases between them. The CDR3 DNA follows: TGTGCCATCAGTGAAGTTAAGGGCTACGAGCAGTACTTC. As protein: CAISEVKGYEQYF.

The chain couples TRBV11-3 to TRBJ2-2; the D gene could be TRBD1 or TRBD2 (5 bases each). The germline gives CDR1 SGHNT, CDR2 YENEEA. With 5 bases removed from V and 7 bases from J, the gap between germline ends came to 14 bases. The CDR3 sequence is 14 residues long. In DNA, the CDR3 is TGTGCCAGCAGCCCTCGAGTGGGGGACGGGGAGCTGTTTTTT. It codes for CASSPRVGDGELFF. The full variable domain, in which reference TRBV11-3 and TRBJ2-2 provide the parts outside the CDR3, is EAGVVQSPRYKIIEKKQPVAFWCNPISGHNTLYWYLQNLGQGPELLIRYENEEAVDDSQLPKDRFSAERLKGVDSTLKIQPAELGDSAVYLCASSPRVGDGELFFGEGSRLTVL.

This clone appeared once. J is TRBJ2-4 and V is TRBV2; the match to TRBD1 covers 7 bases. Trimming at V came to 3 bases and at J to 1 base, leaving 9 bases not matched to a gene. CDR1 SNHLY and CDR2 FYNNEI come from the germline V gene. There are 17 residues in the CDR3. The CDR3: CASSDNLTGAAKNIQYF. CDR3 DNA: TGTGCCAGCAGTGATAACCTTACAGGGGCGGCCAAAAACATTCAGTACTTC.

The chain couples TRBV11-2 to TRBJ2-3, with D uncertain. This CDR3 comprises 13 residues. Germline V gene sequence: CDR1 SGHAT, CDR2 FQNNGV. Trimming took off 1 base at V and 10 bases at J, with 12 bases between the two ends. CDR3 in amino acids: CASSLAAPAAQYF. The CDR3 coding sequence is TGTGCCAGCAGCTTAGCTGCGCCTGCCGCGCAGTATTTT.

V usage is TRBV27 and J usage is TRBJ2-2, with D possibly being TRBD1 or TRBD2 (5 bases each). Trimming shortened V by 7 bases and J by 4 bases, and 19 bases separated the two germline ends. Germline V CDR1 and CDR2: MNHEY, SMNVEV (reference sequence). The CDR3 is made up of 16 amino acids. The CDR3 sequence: CASTKGEGLGTGELFF. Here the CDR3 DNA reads TGTGCCAGCACCAAGGGAGAGGGGTTGGGCACCGGGGAGCTGTTTTTT.

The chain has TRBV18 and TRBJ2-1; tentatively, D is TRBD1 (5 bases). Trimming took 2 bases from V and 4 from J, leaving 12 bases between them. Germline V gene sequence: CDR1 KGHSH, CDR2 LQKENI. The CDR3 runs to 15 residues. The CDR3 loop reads CASSPTTGGYNEQFF. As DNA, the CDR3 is TGTGCCAGCTCACCAACCACAGGTGGATACAATGAGCAGTTCTTC.

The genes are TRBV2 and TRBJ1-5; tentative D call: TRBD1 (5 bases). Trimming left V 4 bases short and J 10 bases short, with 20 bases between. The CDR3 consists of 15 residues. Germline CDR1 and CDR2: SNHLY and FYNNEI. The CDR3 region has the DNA TGTGCCAGCAGTGTCGTCCGGCAGGGTGGGGGACCCCAGCATTTT. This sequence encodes CASSVVRQGGGPQHF.

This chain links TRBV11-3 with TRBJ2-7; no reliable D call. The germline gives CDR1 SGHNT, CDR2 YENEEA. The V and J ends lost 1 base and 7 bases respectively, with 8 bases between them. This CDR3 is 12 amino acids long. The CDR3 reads CASSLGSEEQYF. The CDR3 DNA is TGTGCCAGCAGCTTAGGGTCAGAAGAGCAGTACTTC.

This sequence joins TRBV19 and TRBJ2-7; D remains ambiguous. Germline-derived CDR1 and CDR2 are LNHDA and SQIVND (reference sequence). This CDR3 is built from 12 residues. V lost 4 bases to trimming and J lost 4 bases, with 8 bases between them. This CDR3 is CASSTASYEQYF. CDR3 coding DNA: TGTGCCAGTAGTACCGCGTCGTACGAGCAGTACTTC. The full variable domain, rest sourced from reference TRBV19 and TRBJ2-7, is DGGITQSPKYLFRKEGQNVTLSCEQNLNHDAMYWYRQDPGQGLRLIYYSQIVNDFQKGDIAEGYSVSREKKESFPLTVTSAQKNPTAFYLCASSTASYEQYFGPGTRLTVT.

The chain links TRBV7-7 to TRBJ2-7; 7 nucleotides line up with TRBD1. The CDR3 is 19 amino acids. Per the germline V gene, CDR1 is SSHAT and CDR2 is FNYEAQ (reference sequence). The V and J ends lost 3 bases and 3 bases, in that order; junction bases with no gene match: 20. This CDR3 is CASSFDPAGQAPTGYEQYF. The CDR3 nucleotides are TGTGCCAGCAGCTTCGATCCGGCAGGACAGGCCCCAACCGGCTACGAGCAGTACTTC. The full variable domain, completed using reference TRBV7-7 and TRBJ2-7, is GAGVSQSPRYKVTKRGQDVTLRCDPISSHATLYWYQQALGQGPEFLTYFNYEAQPDKSGLPSDRFSAERPEGSISTLTIQRTEQRDSAMYRCASSFDPAGQAPTGYEQYFGPGTRLTVT.

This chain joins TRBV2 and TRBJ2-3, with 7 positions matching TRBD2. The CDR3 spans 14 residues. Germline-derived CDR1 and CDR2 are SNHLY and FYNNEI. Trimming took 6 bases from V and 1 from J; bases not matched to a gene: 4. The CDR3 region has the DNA TGTGCCAGCAGCCCGAGCGGGGGCACAGATACGCAGTATTTT. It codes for CASSPSGGTDTQYF. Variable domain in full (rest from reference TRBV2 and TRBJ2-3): EPEVTQTPSHQVTQMGQEVILRCVPISNHLYFYWYRQILGQKVEFLVSFYNNEISEKSEIFDDQFSVERPDGSNFTLKIRSTKLEDSAMYFCASSPSGGTDTQYFGPGTRLTVL.

Written as DNA, the CDR3 is TGTGCCACCAGTGATCCGGGACAGGACTATGGCTACACCTTC. Translating it yields CATSDPGQDYGYTF. The gene calls are TRBV24-1 and TRBJ1-2; 8 bases map to TRBD1. The CDR3 sequence is 14 residues long. J lost 3 bases, V lost 3 bases, and 2 bases had no gene match. CDR1 and CDR2 (germline): KGHDR, SFDVKD.

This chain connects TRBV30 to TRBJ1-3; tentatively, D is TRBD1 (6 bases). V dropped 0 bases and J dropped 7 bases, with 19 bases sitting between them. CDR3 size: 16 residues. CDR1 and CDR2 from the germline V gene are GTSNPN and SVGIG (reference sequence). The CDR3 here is CAWSVGVWGLANTIYF. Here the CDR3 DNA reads TGTGCCTGGAGTGTAGGTGTGTGGGGGCTGGCGAACACCATATATTTT.

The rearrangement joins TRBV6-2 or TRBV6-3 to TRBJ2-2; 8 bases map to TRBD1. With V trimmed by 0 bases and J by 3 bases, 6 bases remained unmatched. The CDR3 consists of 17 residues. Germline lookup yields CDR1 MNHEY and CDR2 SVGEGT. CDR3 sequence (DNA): TGTGCCAGCAGTTACTCGAGAACAGGGGGTGACACCGGGGAGCTGTTTTTT. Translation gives CASSYSRTGGDTGELFF.

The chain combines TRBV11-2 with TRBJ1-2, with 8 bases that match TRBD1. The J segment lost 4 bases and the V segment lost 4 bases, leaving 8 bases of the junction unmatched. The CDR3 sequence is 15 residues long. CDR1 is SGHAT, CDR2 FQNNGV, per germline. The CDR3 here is CASSSTGVQGYGYTF. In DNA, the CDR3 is TGTGCCAGCAGCTCGACAGGGGTTCAGGGCTATGGCTACACCTTC. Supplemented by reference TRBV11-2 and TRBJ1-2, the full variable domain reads EAGVAQSPRYKIIEKRQSVAFWCNPISGHATLYWYQQILGQGPKLLIQFQNNGVVDDSQLPKDRFSAERLKGVDSTLKIQPAKLEDSAVYLCASSSTGVQGYGYTFGSGTRLTVV.

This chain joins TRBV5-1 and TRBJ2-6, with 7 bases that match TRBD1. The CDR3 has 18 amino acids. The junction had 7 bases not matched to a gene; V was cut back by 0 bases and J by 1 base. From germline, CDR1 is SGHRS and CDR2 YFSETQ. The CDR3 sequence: CASSLEPTGSSGANVLTF. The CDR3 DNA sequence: TGCGCCAGCAGCTTGGAGCCGACAGGGTCGTCTGGGGCCAACGTCCTGACTTTC.

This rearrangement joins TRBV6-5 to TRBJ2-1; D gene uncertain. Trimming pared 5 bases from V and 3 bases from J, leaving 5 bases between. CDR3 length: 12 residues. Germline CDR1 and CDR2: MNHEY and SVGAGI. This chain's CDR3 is CASSLSYNEQFF. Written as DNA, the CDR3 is TGTGCCAGCAGTCTCAGCTACAATGAGCAGTTCTTC.

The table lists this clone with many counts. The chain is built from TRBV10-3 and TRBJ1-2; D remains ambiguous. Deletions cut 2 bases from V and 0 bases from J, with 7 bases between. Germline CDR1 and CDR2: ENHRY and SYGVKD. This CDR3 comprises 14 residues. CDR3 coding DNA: TGTGCCATCAGTGAGGCAGGCTCTAACTATGGCTACACCTTC. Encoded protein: CAISEAGSNYGYTF.

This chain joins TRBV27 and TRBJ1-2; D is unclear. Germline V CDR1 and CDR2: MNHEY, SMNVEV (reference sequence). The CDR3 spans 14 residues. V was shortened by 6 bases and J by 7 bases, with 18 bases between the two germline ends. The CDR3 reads CASRSVENWGGYTF. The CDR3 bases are TGTGCCAGCAGATCCGTTGAAAATTGGGGTGGCTACACCTTC.

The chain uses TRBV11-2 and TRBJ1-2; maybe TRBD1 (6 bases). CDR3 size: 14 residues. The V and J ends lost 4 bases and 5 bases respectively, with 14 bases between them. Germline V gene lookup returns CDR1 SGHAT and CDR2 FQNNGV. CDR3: CASSWGGGAYGYTF. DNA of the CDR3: TGTGCCAGCAGCTGGGGTGGGGGCGCGTATGGCTACACCTTC.